What follows are 26 T cell receptor beta chains derived from one specimen sequenced in a study of T cell responses to AZD1222 COVID-19 vaccine. Method: immunoSEQ multiplex PCR; TCRdb's copy keeps in-frame clones and lacks some. The sample holds under 150,000 clones, approximately 90% seen once. This material consisted of peripheral blood, taken on day 0 of AZD1222 vaccination. The origin of the receptors is an adult in good health.

The sample holds one count of this clone. The chain recombines TRBV28 with TRBJ1-4; TRBD1 aligns across 7 bases. Per the germline V gene, CDR1 is MDHEN and CDR2 is SYDVKM. The CDR3 consists of 14 residues. With V trimmed by 4 bases and J by 5 bases, 4 bases remained unmatched. CDR3 DNA: TGTGCCAGCAGTTCGACAGGGAGAAATGAAAAACTGTTTTTT. Protein sequence: CASSSTGRNEKLFF.

This chain's CDR3 is CASSSLPGYNEQFF. The DNA of the CDR3 is TGTGCCAGCAGCTCTCTCCCGGGCTACAATGAGCAGTTCTTC. This chain joins TRBV7-9 and TRBJ2-1; D unclear. The CDR3 runs 14 residues. V lost 4 bases and J lost 3, with 10 bases in between. Per the germline V gene, CDR1 is SEHNR and CDR2 is FQNEAQ (reference sequence).

The chain has TRBV28 and TRBJ1-6; no reliable D call. The CDR3 loop spans 14 amino acids. The V end lost 7 bases, the J end lost 8 bases, and 15 bases lay between the germline ends. Germline assignment: CDR1 MDHEN and CDR2 SYDVKM. Here the CDR3 DNA reads TGTGCCAGCACCCCCCGGCCTAGGGATTCACCCCTCCACTTT. This gives the protein CASTPRPRDSPLHF.

The gene calls are TRBV3-1 (or the pseudogene TRBV3-2) and TRBJ2-1, with a tentative D call TRBD2 (6 bases). The V gene lost 0 bases and the J gene lost 9 bases, with 9 bases spanning the gap. Germline V lookup: CDR1 LGHDT, CDR2 YNNKEL (reference sequence). The CDR3 loop spans 13 amino acids. CDR3 sequence (DNA): TGTGCCAGCAGCCAAGATTTGGGGGGTGAGCAGTTCTTC. This encodes CASSQDLGGEQFF.

The gene calls are TRBV27 and TRBJ2-1; the D gene is possibly TRBD2 (6 bases). Germline V CDR1 and CDR2: MNHEY, SMNVEV (reference sequence). The CDR3 is 18 amino acids. V was cut by 4 bases and J by 0 bases, with 19 bases left in between. This CDR3 reads CASSSRKEGINSYNEQFF. The CDR3 DNA follows: TGTGCCAGCAGTTCGCGGAAGGAGGGGATTAACTCCTACAATGAGCAGTTCTTC.

The chain carries TRBV6-1 and TRBJ1-5; 9 positions match TRBD1. Trimming cost V 5 bases and J 5 bases; bases outside gene matches: 4. The CDR3 length is 14 residues. Germline V lookup: CDR1 MNHNS, CDR2 SASEGT. Written as DNA, the CDR3 is TGTGCCAGCAGTTCCAACAGGGGGCATCAGCCCCAGCATTTT. Its translation: CASSSNRGHQPQHF.

The table lists this clone with a count of one. The chain combines TRBV2 with TRBJ2-1; D may be TRBD2 (6 bases). The CDR3 length is 14 residues. The germline CDR1 and CDR2 sequences are SNHLY and FYNNEI. V shed 7 bases and J shed 10 bases, with 20 bases lying between them. CDR3 loop: CASISGSFSGEQFF. The CDR3, as DNA: TGTGCCAGCATATCCGGGAGCTTTTCCGGGGAGCAGTTCTTC. Supplemented by reference TRBV2 and TRBJ2-1, the full variable domain reads EPEVTQTPSHQVTQMGQEVILRCVPISNHLYFYWYRQILGQKVEFLVSFYNNEISEKSEIFDDQFSVERPDGSNFTLKIRSTKLEDSAMYFCASISGSFSGEQFFGPGTRLTVL.

The chain has TRBV5-6 and TRBJ2-3; D gene uncertain. Germline CDR1 SGHDT, CDR2 YYEEEE. Trimming removed 2 bases from V and 1 base from J, with 5 bases in between. The CDR3 loop spans 13 amino acids. CDR3: CASSFSGTDTQYF. The CDR3 DNA reads as TGTGCCAGCAGCTTTTCTGGCACAGATACGCAGTATTTT.

The rearrangement uses TRBV7-2 and TRBJ2-6; D is unclear. This CDR3 region has 16 residues. V gave up 4 bases and J gave up 4 bases, with 14 bases separating them. Germline V gene lookup returns CDR1 SGHTA and CDR2 FQGNSA. CDR3 amino acids: CASSWDSHPGANVLTF. CDR3 DNA sequence: TGTGCCAGCAGCTGGGATTCGCACCCCGGGGCCAACGTCCTGACTTTC.

The chain recombines TRBV5-4 with TRBJ2-3; TRBD2 matches at 11 bases. V lost 0 bases, J lost 1 base, and 4 bases stayed unmatched. Germline CDR1 SGHNT, CDR2 YYREEE (reference sequence). CDR3 length: 17 residues. CDR3 nucleotides: TGTGCCAGCAGCTTGGCCACTAGCGGGAGAGGCACAGATACGCAGTATTTT. Its protein product is CASSLATSGRGTDTQYF.

V is TRBV27 and J is TRBJ2-1; TRBD2 aligns across 13 bases. The V gene end was trimmed by 5 bases and the J gene end by 8 bases; junction bases not matched to a gene: 15. Germline-derived CDR1 and CDR2 are MNHEY and SMNVEV (reference sequence). CDR3 size: 18 residues. The CDR3 region is CASSRKRLAGGLMDEQFF. Here the CDR3 DNA reads TGTGCCAGCAGTAGGAAGCGACTAGCGGGAGGCCTCATGGATGAGCAGTTCTTC.

V is TRBV5-4 and J is TRBJ1-1, with TRBD1 as a possible D gene (5 bases). CDR3 length: 18 amino acids. Germline-derived CDR1 and CDR2 are SGHNT and YYREEE (reference sequence). Trimming pared 0 bases from V and 5 bases from J, leaving 23 bases between. For the CDR3, the DNA is TGTGCCAGCAGCTTGGGGGGCGGTCTGAATCTTGCTGGTACTGAAGCTTTCTTT. Protein sequence: CASSLGGGLNLAGTEAFF.

The J gene is TRBJ1-2, the V gene TRBV6-5; 9 nucleotides line up with TRBD1. Germline V lookup: CDR1 MNHEY, CDR2 SVGAGI. There are 14 residues in the CDR3. The J segment lost 2 bases and the V segment lost 4 bases, leaving 2 bases of the junction unmatched. The CDR3 sequence is CASSSTGGNYGYTF. The CDR3 region has the DNA TGTGCCAGCAGTTCTACAGGGGGCAACTATGGCTACACCTTC.

This chain joins TRBV11-2 and TRBJ2-7; D perhaps matches TRBD2 (6 bases). Trimming cost V 5 bases and J 2 bases, with 13 bases left between them. This CDR3 is built from 14 residues. CDR1 and CDR2 from the germline V gene are SGHAT and FQNNGV. The CDR3 DNA sequence: TGTGCCAGCAGCCTGGACTACGCCGCCTACGAGCAGTACTTC. Residues: CASSLDYAAYEQYF.

This chain joins TRBV30 and TRBJ1-5, with unresolved D. In germline, CDR1 is GTSNPN, CDR2 SVGIG (reference sequence). V shed 2 bases and J shed 4 bases, with 9 bases lying between them. The CDR3 loop spans 13 amino acids. CDR3 residues: CAWSKQANQPQHF. Here the CDR3 DNA reads TGTGCCTGGAGTAAGCAGGCTAATCAGCCCCAGCATTTT.

V and J are TRBV28 and TRBJ1-6, with D uncertain. Trimming removed 4 bases at V and 5 bases at J, with 6 bases between. CDR3 length: 13 residues. Germline V gene sequence: CDR1 MDHEN, CDR2 SYDVKM. This chain's CDR3 is CASSSGNNSPLHF. The CDR3 nucleotides read TGTGCCAGCAGTTCTGGAAATAATTCACCCCTCCACTTT.

This clone was counted once. The chain employs TRBV5-4 and TRBJ2-3; 10 bases align to TRBD1. CDR3 size: 16 residues. The junction had 9 bases not matched to a gene; V was cut back by 4 bases and J by 4 bases. Germline V gene data show CDR1 as SGHNT and CDR2 as YYREEE (reference sequence). This chain's CDR3 is CASSHWGTGDADTQYF. In nucleotides, the CDR3 is TGTGCCAGCAGCCATTGGGGGACAGGGGATGCAGATACGCAGTATTTT.

In its sample, this clone was seen a few times. The genes are TRBV30 and TRBJ1-1; D gene unclear. The CDR3 consists of 13 residues. Per germline, CDR1 GTSNPN and CDR2 SVGIG (reference sequence). V was shortened by 2 bases and J by 5 bases, with 12 bases between the two germline ends. The CDR3 loop is CAWSLRELTEAFF. CDR3 coding DNA: TGTGCCTGGAGTCTACGGGAGTTGACTGAAGCTTTCTTT.

The V gene is TRBV7-9, the J gene TRBJ2-7, with 10 bases aligning to TRBD2. Germline V gene data show CDR1 as SEHNR and CDR2 as FQNEAQ (reference sequence). The V gene end was trimmed by 4 bases and the J gene end by 2 bases; junction bases not matched to a gene: 14. This CDR3 has 18 amino acids. CDR3: CASSSSLLAGWGTYEQYF. In nucleotides, the CDR3 is TGTGCCAGCAGCTCAAGCCTACTAGCGGGATGGGGGACCTACGAGCAGTACTTC.

This clone was seen a few times. The genes are TRBV5-1 and TRBJ1-2; tentatively, D is TRBD1 (6 bases). The germline V gene has CDR1 SGHRS and CDR2 YFSETQ. The CDR3 has 14 amino acids. Trimming pared 4 bases from V and 5 bases from J, leaving 15 bases between. The CDR3 reads CASSLPDRTYGYTF. As DNA, the CDR3 is TGCGCCAGCAGCCTCCCTGACAGGACATATGGCTACACCTTC.

The chain employs TRBV5-1 and TRBJ1-1, with 8 bases that match TRBD1. This CDR3 is 16 amino acids long. The ends lost 1 base at V and 0 bases at J; junction bases unmatched: 5. Germline V gene data show CDR1 as SGHRS and CDR2 as YFSETQ. CDR3 DNA sequence: TGCGCCAGCAGCTTGTCAGGGGGCTCTATGAACACTGAAGCTTTCTTT. Encoded protein: CASSLSGGSMNTEAFF.

This clone was detected only a few times. This rearrangement joins TRBV29-1 to TRBJ1-4; 7 bases fit TRBD1. Germline trimming cut 6 bases from V and 8 bases from J; bases unmatched to any gene: 9. Germline V gives CDR1 SQVTM, CDR2 ANQGSEA. The CDR3 runs to 13 residues. The CDR3 protein is CSVGGQMGEKLFF. DNA for the CDR3: TGCAGCGTGGGGGGACAGATGGGCGAAAAACTGTTTTTT. The full variable domain, its missing parts supplied by reference TRBV29-1 and TRBJ1-4, is SAVISQKPSRDICQRGTSLTIQCQVDSQVTMMFWYRQQPGQSLTLIATANQGSEATYESGFVIDKFPISRPNLTFSTLTVSNMSPEDSSIYLCSVGGQMGEKLFFGSGTQLSVL.

J is TRBJ2-2 and V is TRBV6-4; TRBD1 matches 10 bases. The CDR3 runs to 16 residues. Trimming at V came to 0 bases and at J to 6 bases, leaving 4 bases not matched to a gene. Germline V CDR1 and CDR2: MRHNA, SNTAGT. The CDR3 bases are TGTGCCAGCAGTGACTCGACAGGGGGCGCCTCCGGGGAGCTGTTTTTT. Protein product: CASSDSTGGASGELFF.

In the case of this clone: This same CDR3 is encoded by further DNA sequences in the sample. The CDR3 coding sequence is TGTGCCAGCAGATTACAGGGGGCAGGAAACACCATATATTTT. This codes for CASRLQGAGNTIYF. This chain connects TRBV28 to TRBJ1-3; 9 positions match TRBD1. The CDR3 is 14 residues long. CDR1 is MDHEN and CDR2 is SYDVKM in the germline V gene. V lost 6 bases, J lost 4 bases, and 4 bases stayed unmatched.

The gene calls are TRBV28 and TRBJ1-1; no clear D gene. CDR1 is MDHEN and CDR2 is SYDVKM in the germline V gene. The CDR3 is made up of 13 amino acids. Trimming took off 4 bases at V and 3 bases at J, with 9 bases between the two ends. The DNA of the CDR3 is TGTGCCAGCAGTTCCGGGCTGGACACTGAAGCTTTCTTT. Amino acids: CASSSGLDTEAFF.

The V gene is TRBV9, the J gene TRBJ2-5; 8 bases map to TRBD1. V lost 3 bases, J lost 4 bases, and 8 bases stayed unmatched. Germline V gene sequence: CDR1 SGDLS, CDR2 YYNGEE. The length of the CDR3 is 15 residues. The CDR3 bases are TGTGCCAGCAGCGAAAACATGGGGACAGGAGAGACCCAGTACTTC. This sequence encodes CASSENMGTGETQYF. Based on the CDR3 plus reference TRBV9 and TRBJ2-5, the full variable domain is DSGVTQTPKHLITATGQRVTLRCSPRSGDLSVYWYQQSLDQGLQFLIQYYNGEERAKGNILERFSAQQFPDLHSELNLSSLELGDSALYFCASSENMGTGETQYFGPGTRLLVL.